Following are 29 T cell receptor beta chains from one sample sequenced in a study of spatial heterogeneity in lung cancer. TCRdb reanalysed the 5' RACE reads using MiXCR and keeps one entry per CDR3 protein. The table shows around 25,000 distinct CDR3 sequences, with around 9.6% occurring only once. Described time point: blood at routine non-recurrence follow-up after resection. The sequencing used PBMCs, collected at follow-up. These receptors were collected from a male donor with early-stage non-small cell lung cancer.

The V and J genes are TRBV3-1 and TRBJ1-5, with D possibly being TRBD1 (6 bases). V shed 0 bases and J shed 2 bases, with 11 bases lying between them. The length of the CDR3 is 16 residues. CDR1 and CDR2 (germline): LGHDT, YNNKEL (reference sequence). Here the CDR3 reads CASSQDQGPGNQPQHF. Here the CDR3 DNA reads TGTGCCAGCAGCCAAGATCAGGGGCCGGGCAATCAGCCCCAGCATTTT.

This clonotype was recorded a few times. The genes are TRBV3-1 and TRBJ1-1, with a possible D match to TRBD1 (5 bases). This CDR3 has 12 residues. V lost 4 bases to trimming and J lost 5 bases, with 8 bases between them. Looked up from germline, CDR1 is LGHDT and CDR2 is YNNKEL (reference sequence). In DNA, the CDR3 is TGTGCCAGCAGCCCGGGGGAGACTGAAGCTTTCTTT. It encodes CASSPGETEAFF.

This clonotype was counted ten times or more. This chain connects TRBV12-3 or TRBV12-4 to TRBJ2-7, with unresolved D. Trimming stripped 3 bases from V and 2 bases from J, with 8 bases between. CDR3 length equals 13 residues. In nucleotides, the CDR3 is TGTGCCAGCAGTTTCGTCACAGCCTACGAGCAGTACTTC. This sequence encodes CASSFVTAYEQYF.

This clonotype was seen ten or more times. The J gene is TRBJ2-5, the V gene TRBV29-1; 12 bases map to TRBD2. The CDR3 runs to 15 residues. Germline V gene lookup returns CDR1 SQVTM and CDR2 ANQGSEA. Trimming at V came to 4 bases and at J to 4 bases, leaving 7 bases not matched to a gene. The CDR3 DNA sequence: TGCAGCGTTGGACTAGCGGGGGCCCGAGGAGAGACCCAGTACTTC. This encodes CSVGLAGARGETQYF.

This clonotype showed up many times. The J gene is TRBJ1-2, the V gene TRBV5-6; maybe TRBD1 (5 bases). This CDR3 region has 14 residues. Trimming took 2 bases from V and 4 from J, leaving 12 bases between them. Per germline, CDR1 SGHDT and CDR2 YYEEEE. The CDR3 region is CASSLLDSSYGYTF. Here the CDR3 DNA reads TGTGCCAGCAGCTTACTCGACAGCTCCTATGGCTACACCTTC.

This clonotype was detected only a few times. The gene calls are TRBV7-6 and TRBJ2-7; 9 nucleotides match TRBD1. Trimming took 1 base from V and 4 from J; bases not matched to a gene: 2. Germline CDR1 SGHVS, CDR2 FNYEAQ. The CDR3 is 14 amino acids. The CDR3 loop reads CASSLDDRGYEQYF. The CDR3 coding sequence is TGTGCCAGCAGCTTAGACGACAGGGGGTACGAGCAGTACTTC.

The CDR3 is CASRLEGTRSPLHF. The CDR3 DNA follows: TGTGCCAGCAGGTTGGAAGGGACACGGTCACCCCTCCACTTT. The chain has TRBV7-2 and TRBJ1-6; TRBD1 might be the D (6 bases). There are 14 residues in the CDR3. V was shortened by 6 bases and J by 10 bases, with 16 bases between the two germline ends. Per the germline V gene, CDR1 is SGHTA and CDR2 is FQGNSA. Based on the CDR3 plus reference TRBV7-2 and TRBJ1-6, the full variable domain is GAGVSQSPSNKVTEKGKDVELRCDPISGHTALYWYRQSLGQGLEFLIYFQGNSAPDKSGLPSDRFSAERTGGSVSTLTIQRTQQEDSAVYLCASRLEGTRSPLHFGNGTRLTVT.

This clonotype was detected ten times or more. This chain connects TRBV6-5 to TRBJ2-7; the D gene is possibly TRBD1 (6 bases). CDR3 length: 14 residues. With 6 bases removed from V and 2 bases from J, the gap between germline ends came to 14 bases. CDR1 and CDR2 (germline): MNHEY, SVGAGI. CDR3 sequence: CASRGFQGTYEQYF. DNA of the CDR3: TGTGCCAGCAGGGGGTTCCAGGGGACCTACGAGCAGTACTTC.

The chain carries TRBV20-1 and TRBJ2-3; 8 nucleotides line up with TRBD1. The germline V gene has CDR1 DFQATT and CDR2 SNEGSKA (reference sequence). The CDR3 extends over 13 amino acids. The V gene end was trimmed by 7 bases and the J gene end by 6 bases; junction bases not matched to a gene: 9. The DNA for the CDR3 is TGCAGTGTTCCGGACAGGGTGTCCGATACGCAGTATTTT. It encodes CSVPDRVSDTQYF.

The table lists this clonotype with a few counts. The CDR3 DNA sequence: TGTGCCAGCAGCGACTATAGCAATCAGCCCCAGCATTTT. Its translation is CASSDYSNQPQHF. J is TRBJ1-5 and V is TRBV7-2, with unresolved D. This CDR3 contains 13 residues. In germline, CDR1 is SGHTA, CDR2 FQGNSA. V lost 5 bases and J 0 bases, leaving 5 bases between the germline ends. Variable domain in full (rest from reference TRBV7-2 and TRBJ1-5): GAGVSQSPSNKVTEKGKDVELRCDPISGHTALYWYRQSLGQGLEFLIYFQGNSAPDKSGLPSDRFSAERTGGSVSTLTIQRTQQEDSAVYLCASSDYSNQPQHFGDGTRLSIL.

The J gene is TRBJ1-5, the V gene TRBV3-1; D is uncertain. V dropped 2 bases and J dropped 5 bases, with 10 bases sitting between them. The CDR3 extends over 14 amino acids. CDR1 is LGHDT, CDR2 YNNKEL, per germline (reference sequence). DNA for the CDR3: TGTGCCAGCAGCCAATGGCAGACCGATCAGCCCCAGCATTTT. Translated, it gives CASSQWQTDQPQHF.

The chain joins TRBV5-5 to TRBJ2-1; D is ambiguous. Germline V gene data show CDR1 as SGHKS and CDR2 as YYEKEE (reference sequence). V was shortened by 0 bases and J by 7 bases, with 11 bases between the two germline ends. The CDR3 covers 14 residues. For the CDR3, the DNA is TGTGCCAGCAGCTTGGTATGGCGTGTAAATGAGCAGTTCTTC. Translated, it gives CASSLVWRVNEQFF.

This clonotype appeared many times. The chain has TRBV5-6 and TRBJ1-1; the D is unclear. Germline V lookup: CDR1 SGHDT, CDR2 YYEEEE. CDR3 length equals 13 residues. V shed 0 bases and J shed 3 bases, with 6 bases lying between them. CDR3 nucleotide sequence: TGTGCCAGCAGCTTGGACGAGGACACTGAAGCTTTCTTT. This codes for CASSLDEDTEAFF.

J is TRBJ2-1 and V is TRBV10-3; 8 nucleotides agree with TRBD2. With V trimmed by 6 bases and J by 7 bases, 8 bases remained unmatched. Germline-derived CDR1 and CDR2 are ENHRY and SYGVKD. CDR3 length: 14 amino acids. CDR3 sequence: CAISHGTSLNEQFF. As DNA, the CDR3 is TGTGCCATCAGCCACGGGACTAGTCTGAATGAGCAGTTCTTC.

Comments on this clonotype: A much larger clone lies one base from this, so it may be a read error. This likely comes from a read error, as the CDR3 has no conserved phenylalanine or tryptophan at its end. The CDR3 nucleotides are TGTGCCAGCAGTCGGACTAGCGGGGTGTCAGATACGCAGTATTCT. It yields the protein CASSRTSGVSDTQYS. This chain joins TRBV28 and TRBJ2-3; 12 nucleotides line up with TRBD2. Trimming cost V 5 bases and J 4 bases; bases outside gene matches: 4. The CDR3 consists of 15 residues. From germline, CDR1 is MDHEN and CDR2 SYDVKM.

This clonotype has ten or more counts. This sequence joins TRBV19 and TRBJ1-5; a possible D gene is TRBD1 (6 bases). The CDR3 has 15 residues. V gave up 5 bases and J gave up 9 bases, with 20 bases separating them. Per germline, CDR1 LNHDA and CDR2 SQIVND (reference sequence). The CDR3 region is CASSETGTYDRPQHF. For the CDR3, the DNA is TGTGCCAGTAGTGAAACCGGGACATACGACCGGCCCCAGCATTTT. Full variable domain (rest looked up from reference TRBV19 and TRBJ1-5): DGGITQSPKYLFRKEGQNVTLSCEQNLNHDAMYWYRQDPGQGLRLIYYSQIVNDFQKGDIAEGYSVSREKKESFPLTVTSAQKNPTAFYLCASSETGTYDRPQHFGDGTRLSIL.

This clonotype was found many times. CDR3 amino acids: CASTLAGGTDTQYF. As DNA, the CDR3 is TGCGCCAGCACCCTAGCGGGGGGCACAGATACGCAGTATTTT. V is TRBV10-2 and J is TRBJ2-3; 10 bases line up with TRBD2. J was trimmed by 1 base and V by 7 bases; bases with no gene match: 2. CDR1 is WSHSY and CDR2 is SAAADI in the germline V gene. The CDR3 length is 14 residues.

This clonotype showed up many times. The chain has TRBV5-1 and TRBJ1-1, with a weak D call TRBD1 (6 bases). Germline CDR1 and CDR2: SGHRS and YFSETQ. This CDR3 is built from 15 residues. The V end was cut by 0 bases, the J end by 4 bases, with 13 bases between. The CDR3 is CASSLEPGGGTEAFF. The CDR3 DNA follows: TGCGCCAGCAGCTTGGAGCCGGGAGGGGGCACTGAAGCTTTCTTT.

About this clonotype itself: Possible read error: a much larger clone is one base away. The chain recombines TRBV6-2 or TRBV6-3 with TRBJ2-2; D is perhaps TRBD2 (6 bases). This CDR3 region has 15 residues. Germline V gene lookup returns CDR1 MNHEY and CDR2 SVGEGT. The CDR3 coding sequence is TGTGCCAGCAGTATAAGGAGGAAGAACACCGGGGGGCTGTTTTTT. It codes for CASSIRRKNTGGLFF.

The V and J genes are TRBV6-1 and TRBJ2-2, with 8 nucleotides matching TRBD2. Germline trimming cut 10 bases from V and 2 bases from J; bases unmatched to any gene: 6. Germline-derived CDR1 and CDR2 are MNHNS and SASEGT. The CDR3 consists of 14 residues. CDR3 in DNA: TGTGCCACCCTAGGACTAGCCAACACCGGGGAGCTGTTTTTT. This translates into CATLGLANTGELFF.

In its sample, this clonotype was seen many times. The chain uses TRBV20-1 and TRBJ2-7; the D is unclear. V dropped 6 bases and J dropped 1 base, with 4 bases sitting between them. The CDR3 spans 10 residues. Germline CDR1 is DFQATT and CDR2 is SNEGSKA (reference sequence). The CDR3 protein is CSAVSYEQYF. The CDR3 DNA reads TGCAGTGCGGTTTCCTACGAGCAGTACTTC.

This clonotype was seen ten or more times. The gene calls are TRBV20-1 and TRBJ1-2; D unclear. Germline V lookup: CDR1 DFQATT, CDR2 SNEGSKA (reference sequence). V dropped 4 bases and J dropped 5 bases, with 20 bases sitting between them. The CDR3 extends over 15 amino acids. This CDR3 is CSATPGRMSGYGYTF. CDR3 nucleotide sequence: TGCAGTGCTACCCCTGGACGGATGTCTGGTTATGGCTACACCTTC.

The chain has TRBV7-2 and TRBJ1-2; a weak D match, TRBD1 (5 bases). The CDR3 loop spans 13 amino acids. Germline assignment: CDR1 SGHTA and CDR2 FQGNSA. Trimming stripped 6 bases from V and 4 bases from J, with 12 bases between. The CDR3 nucleotides read TGTGCCAGCAGGTTGGGCGGGACCTATGGCTACACCTTC. This sequence encodes CASRLGGTYGYTF.

The genes are TRBV28 and TRBJ2-7, with D perhaps matching TRBD1 (6 bases). Trimming shortened V by 3 bases and J by 6 bases, and 12 bases separated the two germline ends. The CDR3 covers 13 residues. The germline gives CDR1 MDHEN, CDR2 SYDVKM. The CDR3 DNA reads as TGTGCCAGCAGTTTCCAGGGGTCTAGCGAGCAGTACTTC. Its protein is CASSFQGSSEQYF.

This clonotype appeared a few times. This rearrangement joins TRBV2 to TRBJ1-4; unclear D gene. The length of the CDR3 is 15 residues. Germline lookup yields CDR1 SNHLY and CDR2 FYNNEI. Trimming left V 6 bases short and J 3 bases short, with 14 bases between. As DNA, the CDR3 is TGTGCCAGCAGCGCTGGAGCCGGAGCTAATGAAAAACTGTTTTTT. This sequence encodes CASSAGAGANEKLFF.

The chain is built from TRBV5-1 and TRBJ2-5; 9 bases are a match to TRBD1. This CDR3 region has 15 residues. The V segment lost 7 bases and the J segment 5 bases; nucleotides outside the gene matches: 12. In germline, CDR1 is SGHRS, CDR2 YFSETQ. The CDR3 nucleotides are TGCGCCAGCTGCTCCGGGACAGGGCTCGATGAGACCCAGTACTTC. It specifies CASCSGTGLDETQYF. The full variable domain, rest sourced from reference TRBV5-1 and TRBJ2-5, is KAGVTQTPRYLIKTRGQQVTLSCSPISGHRSVSWYQQTPGQGLQFLFEYFSETQRNKGNFPGRFSGRQFSNSRSEMNVSTLELGDSALYLCASCSGTGLDETQYFGPGTRLLVL.

This clonotype was seen only a few times. The V gene is TRBV7-9, the J gene TRBJ2-3, with TRBD2 identical over 13 bases. Germline V gene lookup returns CDR1 SEHNR and CDR2 FQNEAQ (reference sequence). There are 16 residues in the CDR3. Germline trimming cut 5 bases from V and 5 bases from J; bases unmatched to any gene: 7. In DNA, the CDR3 is TGTGCCAGCAGCAGTAGACTAGCGGGGGGCAGAGATACGCAGTATTTT. Protein: CASSSRLAGGRDTQYF.

The J gene is TRBJ1-3, the V gene TRBV6-1; D possibly corresponds to TRBD1 (6 bases). The length of the CDR3 is 14 residues. CDR1 and CDR2 from the germline V gene are MNHNS and SASEGT. Trimming stripped 5 bases from V and 2 bases from J, with 10 bases between. In DNA form, the CDR3 reads TGTGCCAGCAGTCCGGGACAAACTGGAAACACCATATATTTT. Its protein product is CASSPGQTGNTIYF.

This clonotype was counted a few times. This chain's CDR3 is CASSFDSGGLNEQFF. The CDR3 nucleotides read TGTGCCAGCAGTTTTGATAGCGGGGGGTTAAATGAGCAGTTCTTC. The V call is TRBV12-3 or TRBV12-4, the J call TRBJ2-1; 10 nucleotides align to TRBD2. The CDR3 sequence is 15 residues long. Unmatched junction bases numbered 6, after V lost 3 bases and J lost 7 bases.